The 3 T cell receptor beta chains below were found in one sample sequenced in a study of technical replicates of blood from several donors. The data were produced by immunoSEQ multiplex PCR, yet TCRdb's version contains in-frame clones alone and is incomplete. Found here are approximately 81,000 clones, approximately 78% of them singletons; the top ten hold roughly 3.9%. Material: PBMCs. Receptors originate from a human donor in good health. Some clones in this sample may be carry-over from other donors' samples.

This clone was counted a single time. The V call is TRBV19, the J call TRBJ2-3; 11 bases line up with TRBD2. The CDR3 is 16 amino acids. CDR1 and CDR2 (germline): LNHDA, SQIVND (reference sequence). Germline trimming cut 6 bases from V and 6 bases from J; bases unmatched to any gene: 11. CDR3 residues: CASSGQLAGGLDTQYF. CDR3 DNA sequence: TGTGCCAGTAGCGGCCAGCTAGCGGGGGGCCTGGATACGCAGTATTTT.

The chain couples TRBV11-3 to TRBJ1-2, with TRBD1 matching over 10 bases. The CDR3 length is 15 residues. Trimming cost V 4 bases and J 3 bases; bases outside gene matches: 5. Germline V gene lookup returns CDR1 SGHNT and CDR2 YENEEA. The CDR3 loop reads CASSYPGQGYYGYTF. Here the CDR3 DNA reads TGTGCCAGCAGCTACCCGGGACAGGGGTACTATGGCTACACCTTC.

This clone has more than one count but fewer than ten. The chain links TRBV7-6 to TRBJ2-1, with TRBD2 matching 11 bases. The CDR3 is 16 residues long. Germline trimming cut 5 bases from V and 3 bases from J; bases unmatched to any gene: 6. Looked up from germline, CDR1 is SGHVS and CDR2 is FNYEAQ. CDR3: CASSPGLAADYNEQFF. Written as DNA, the CDR3 is TGTGCCAGCAGCCCGGGACTAGCGGCTGACTACAATGAGCAGTTCTTC.